A single sample is the source of the 21 T cell receptor beta chains below, sequenced in a study of blood T cells in healthy people across ages. A sample-barcoded 5' primer and a J-beta primer mix were used in a second PCR of roughly 7 to 12 cycles. TCRdb recomputed calls from the 5' RACE reads with MiXCR, one row per CDR3 protein. The sample has some 1.4 million distinct CDR3 sequences; roughly 40% are singletons. The sequenced sample was blood. All receptors come from a woman younger than 35 in good health.

The J gene is TRBJ1-1, the V gene TRBV7-2, with a possible D match to TRBD1 (6 bases). The CDR3 spans 15 residues. The V and J ends lost 1 base and 2 bases respectively, with 11 bases between them. Germline V gene data show CDR1 as SGHTA and CDR2 as FQGNSA. CDR3 region: CASSLETGRNTEAFF. In nucleotides, the CDR3 is TGTGCCAGCAGCTTAGAGACAGGCCGAAACACTGAAGCTTTCTTT.

V is TRBV7-2 and J is TRBJ2-1, with 15 bases identical to TRBD2. The CDR3 is 15 residues long. The germline V gene has CDR1 SGHTA and CDR2 FQGNSA. V shed 5 bases, J shed 12 bases, and the junction held 8 bases outside the gene matches. CDR3 amino acids: CASSPRTSGRGRQFF. In DNA, the CDR3 is TGTGCCAGCAGCCCCCGGACTAGCGGGAGGGGGCGGCAGTTCTTC. Together with reference TRBV7-2 and TRBJ2-1, the CDR3 gives the full variable domain: GAGVSQSPSNKVTEKGKDVELRCDPISGHTALYWYRQSLGQGLEFLIYFQGNSAPDKSGLPSDRFSAERTGGSVSTLTIQRTQQEDSAVYLCASSPRTSGRGRQFFGPGTRLTVL.

The gene calls are TRBV4-2 and TRBJ2-3; 15 nucleotides align to TRBD2. The CDR3 sequence is 20 residues long. The V gene end was trimmed by 4 bases and the J gene end by 1 base; junction bases not matched to a gene: 12. Germline V gene data show CDR1 as LGHNA and CDR2 as YNFKEQ. The CDR3 sequence is CASSLGTGTSGRKGTDTQYF. The CDR3 DNA follows: TGTGCCAGCAGCCTGGGAACCGGGACTAGCGGGAGGAAGGGCACAGATACGCAGTATTTT.

This clonotype has a handful of counts. The CDR3 here is CASSLSGGFTDTQYF. The DNA of the CDR3 is TGTGCCAGCAGTTTAAGCGGGGGTTTCACAGATACGCAGTATTTT. The rearrangement links TRBV12-3 or TRBV12-4 to TRBJ2-3, with 8 bases identical to TRBD2. V dropped 2 bases and J dropped 2; count of bases not matched to a gene: 3. The CDR3 loop spans 15 amino acids.

The chain combines TRBV25-1 with TRBJ1-1, with TRBD1 matching 10 bases. After removal of 4 bases from V and 4 bases from J, the junction contained 6 bases not matched to a gene. From germline, CDR1 is MGHDK and CDR2 SYGVNS. This CDR3 is 15 amino acids long. This chain's CDR3 is CASSVDRGLSTEAFF. The CDR3 DNA is TGTGCCAGCAGTGTTGACAGGGGGCTCAGCACTGAAGCTTTCTTT.

This clonotype has only a few counts. The V and J genes are TRBV3-1 and TRBJ2-7; tentatively, D is TRBD1 (5 bases). Trimming removed 3 bases at V and 0 bases at J, with 21 bases between. The CDR3 length is 18 residues. Germline V lookup: CDR1 LGHDT, CDR2 YNNKEL (reference sequence). The CDR3 bases are TGTGCCAGCAGCCACCGCACCGTAACAGGTACCGTCTCCTACGAGCAGTACTTC. This encodes CASSHRTVTGTVSYEQYF.

The V gene is TRBV5-4, the J gene TRBJ2-1; either TRBD1 or TRBD2 may supply D (5 bases each). The CDR3 extends over 17 amino acids. Trimming removed 4 bases at V and 0 bases at J, with 17 bases between. Germline V lookup: CDR1 SGHNT, CDR2 YYREEE (reference sequence). CDR3 region: CASSRGSAASSYNEQFF. The DNA of the CDR3 is TGTGCCAGCAGCAGGGGCTCAGCGGCAAGCTCCTACAATGAGCAGTTCTTC.

The V and J genes are TRBV5-1 and TRBJ2-1; D uncertain. The germline V and J ends were trimmed by 4 bases and 0 bases, with 11 bases remaining between them. Germline-derived CDR1 and CDR2 are SGHRS and YFSETQ. The CDR3 runs 15 residues. The CDR3 DNA reads as TGCGCCAGCAGCCGCTTATCAAGCTCCTACAATGAGCAGTTCTTC. Protein: CASSRLSSSYNEQFF.

The chain combines TRBV20-1 with TRBJ2-1; 10 nucleotides match TRBD1. Losses at the gene ends were 5 bases for V and 7 bases for J; bases not matched to a gene: 11. Germline V gene sequence: CDR1 DFQATT, CDR2 SNEGSKA (reference sequence). The CDR3 has 15 residues. Written as DNA, the CDR3 is TGCAGTGCTTTCTTACCGGGACAGGGGTGGAATGAGCAGTTCTTC. As protein: CSAFLPGQGWNEQFF.

The chain employs TRBV20-1 and TRBJ2-1; 11 nucleotides agree with TRBD2. The CDR3 consists of 18 residues. Germline V gives CDR1 DFQATT, CDR2 SNEGSKA (reference sequence). The ends lost 1 base at V and 2 bases at J; junction bases unmatched: 10. The CDR3 nucleotides are TGCAGTGCTAGAGGGGTCATAGCGGGAGGGCCCACCTACAATGAGCAGTTCTTC. This codes for CSARGVIAGGPTYNEQFF.

V gene TRBV9 combines with J gene TRBJ2-3; the D gene is possibly TRBD2 (5 bases). Germline lookup yields CDR1 SGDLS and CDR2 YYNGEE. The CDR3 is made up of 15 amino acids. The V and J ends lost 4 bases and 2 bases respectively, with 14 bases between them. In nucleotides, the CDR3 is TGTGCCAGCAGCCCGACCGACTACTTCACAGATACGCAGTATTTT. Its translation is CASSPTDYFTDTQYF.

J is TRBJ1-2 and V is TRBV10-3; weak D call: TRBD1 (5 bases). This CDR3 region has 17 residues. V shed 4 bases and J shed 4 bases, with 22 bases lying between them. From germline, CDR1 is ENHRY and CDR2 SYGVKD. DNA of the CDR3: TGTGCCATCAGTGTGTCGACAGCCCCGCTGGGAGGCTATGGCTACACCTTC. Encoded protein: CAISVSTAPLGGYGYTF.

This chain links TRBV6-6 with TRBJ2-7, with TRBD1 identical over 10 bases. This CDR3 contains 16 residues. V dropped 2 bases and J dropped 2; count of bases not matched to a gene: 6. Germline V gene data show CDR1 as MNHNY and CDR2 as SVGAGI (reference sequence). CDR3: CASSYGGQGSPYEQYF. Written as DNA, the CDR3 is TGTGCCAGCAGTTACGGGGGACAGGGGTCCCCCTACGAGCAGTACTTC.

The chain recombines TRBV29-1 with TRBJ2-1; 10 bases agree with TRBD2. Looked up from germline, CDR1 is SQVTM and CDR2 is ANQGSEA. CDR3 length equals 19 residues. V was pared by 0 bases and J by 1 base, with 12 bases of the junction left unmatched. Written as DNA, the CDR3 is TGCAGCGTTGAAGACCTGGGACTAGCGAGAGTTCGGTCCTACAATGAGCAGTTCTTC. It specifies CSVEDLGLARVRSYNEQFF.

This clonotype has more than one count but fewer than ten. V gene TRBV6-6 combines with J gene TRBJ1-5, with D possibly matching TRBD1 (5 bases). V was clipped by 7 bases and J by 4 bases, with 14 bases between them. Germline CDR1 reads MNHNY; CDR2 reads SVGAGI (reference sequence). The CDR3 totals 14 residues. CDR3 in DNA: TGTGCCAGCATTCTCTGGGGGGGGAATCAGCCCCAGCATTTT. Translating it yields CASILWGGNQPQHF.

The genes are TRBV7-2 and TRBJ1-2; 9 bases line up with TRBD1. V lost 4 bases and J lost 7; bases outside the gene matches: 7. Germline V gives CDR1 SGHTA, CDR2 FQGNSA. CDR3 length: 14 residues. Written as DNA, the CDR3 is TGTGCCAGCAGCTCGCGGACAGGGGATCGTGGCTACACCTTC. Amino acids: CASSSRTGDRGYTF.

In its sample, this clonotype was seen a few times. The chain employs TRBV12-3 or TRBV12-4 and TRBJ2-1; perhaps TRBD2 as D (5 bases). V was shortened by 1 base and J by 4 bases, with 11 bases between the two germline ends. The CDR3 totals 15 residues. The CDR3 spells CASSLGVAPYNEQFF. The CDR3 coding sequence is TGTGCCAGCAGTTTAGGGGTAGCGCCATACAATGAGCAGTTCTTC.

This clonotype was counted many times. At one of its ends the junction is not consistent with the germline gene, which may arise from a read error. The V and J genes are TRBV5-1 and TRBJ1-1; TRBD1 might be the D (5 bases). The germline V gene encodes CDR1 SGHRS and CDR2 YFSETQ. The CDR3 is 15 amino acids. CDR3 loop: CASSLGQGMNTEAFF. DNA for the CDR3: TGTGCCAGCAGTTTAGGGCAGGGTATGAACACTGAAGCTTTCTTT.

The gene calls are TRBV5-1 and TRBJ1-1; 8 bases agree with TRBD1. The CDR3 consists of 14 residues. V was pared by 3 bases and J by 4 bases, with 5 bases of the junction left unmatched. Germline assignment: CDR1 SGHRS and CDR2 YFSETQ. CDR3 loop: CASSSQGAATEAFF. The CDR3 region has the DNA TGCGCCAGCAGCTCTCAGGGGGCAGCCACTGAAGCTTTCTTT.

The genes are TRBV7-8 and TRBJ1-2; maybe TRBD1 (5 bases). The CDR3 spans 15 residues. V was clipped by 3 bases and J by 5 bases, with 16 bases between them. Germline V lookup: CDR1 SGHVS, CDR2 FQNEAQ. The DNA for the CDR3 is TGTGCCAGCAGCTTCTATGGAGGGGCAGAGTATGGCTACACCTTC. Its protein product is CASSFYGGAEYGYTF.

This sequence joins TRBV20-1 and TRBJ2-3; TRBD2 matches 9 bases. In germline, CDR1 is DFQATT, CDR2 SNEGSKA (reference sequence). The CDR3 contains 15 residues. J gave up 0 bases and V 4 bases, and 5 bases lay outside the gene matches. CDR3 sequence (DNA): TGCAGTGCTACGAGACTAGCGGTTAGCACAGATACGCAGTATTTT. Amino acids: CSATRLAVSTDTQYF.